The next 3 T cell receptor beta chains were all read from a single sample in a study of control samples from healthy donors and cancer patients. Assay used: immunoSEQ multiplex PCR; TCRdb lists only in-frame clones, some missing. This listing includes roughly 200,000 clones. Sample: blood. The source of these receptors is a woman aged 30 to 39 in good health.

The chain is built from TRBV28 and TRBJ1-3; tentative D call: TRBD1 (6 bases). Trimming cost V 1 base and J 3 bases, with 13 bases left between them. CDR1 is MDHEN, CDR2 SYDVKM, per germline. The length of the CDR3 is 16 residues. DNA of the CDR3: TGTGCCAGCAGTTTATCTCGGGGGCGGCGTGGAAACACCATATATTTT. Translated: CASSLSRGRRGNTIYF.

Written as DNA, the CDR3 is TGTGCCAGCAGGATACTAGCGGAGGCCTACGAGCAGTACTTC. Residues: CASRILAEAYEQYF. The rearrangement joins TRBV27 to TRBJ2-7; 8 bases line up with TRBD2. Germline values: CDR1 MNHEY, CDR2 SMNVEV (reference sequence). V shed 6 bases and J 2 bases; nucleotides not matched to a gene: 6. The CDR3 contains 14 residues.

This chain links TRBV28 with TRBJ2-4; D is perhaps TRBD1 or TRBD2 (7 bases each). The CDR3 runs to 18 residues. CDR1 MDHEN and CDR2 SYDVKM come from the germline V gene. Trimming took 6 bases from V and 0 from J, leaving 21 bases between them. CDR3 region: CASRMGQPGGGAKNIQYF. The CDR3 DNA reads TGTGCCAGCAGGATGGGACAGCCTGGCGGGGGAGCCAAAAACATTCAGTACTTC. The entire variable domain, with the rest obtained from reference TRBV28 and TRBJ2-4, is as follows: DVKVTQSSRYLVKRTGEKVFLECVQDMDHENMFWYRQDPGLGLRLIYFSYDVKMKEKGDIPEGYSVSREKKERFSLILESASTNQTSMYLCASRMGQPGGGAKNIQYFGAGTRLSVL.